One T cell receptor (beta chain) is described in this entry. These data originate in a study of shared T cell receptors in the human thymus. The V and J ends lost 0 bases and 2 bases, in that order; junction bases with no gene match: 16. The CDR3 totals 20 residues. Looked up from germline, CDR1 is SGHVS and CDR2 is FQNEAQ. The protocol was immunoSEQ multiplex PCR, while the TCRdb copy is restricted to in-frame clones and leaves out a portion. Seen here are around 67,000 clones, roughly 96% observed once, and the top ten hold about 0.03%. The receptor was derived from a human donor. Material for sequencing was thymocytes. J is TRBJ2-3 and V is TRBV7-8; 8 bases agree with TRBD2. CDR3 nucleotide sequence: TGTGCCAGCAGCTTAGCGGTAGGCGGGGGGCCGGTTGGGCACACAGATACGCAGTATTTT. Translated, it gives CASSLAVGGGPVGHTDTQYF.